Reported below is one T cell receptor beta chain. This sample was taken from a study of blood T cell repertoires in COVID-19. Study in general: Samples taken during acute and convalescent COVID-19 were collected in the United States, Italy and Spain. PBMCs, B-cell-depleted T cells, or T cells provided the cDNA or gDNA that made up the material.

This table comes from immunoSEQ multiplex PCR, and its TCRdb copy is limited to in-frame clones, with some not included. This table holds some 110,000 clones, about 86% found once. The V and J ends lost 3 bases and 2 bases respectively, with 7 bases between them. CDR1 and CDR2 from the germline V gene are SGHTA and FQGNSA. CDR3 size: 13 residues. The clonotype comes from a man between 65 and 85 years old who had recovered from COVID-19. This chain uses TRBV7-2 with TRBJ1-2; D remains unclear. Sample: peripheral blood. CDR3 coding DNA: TGTGCCAGCAGCTTCCTCCGGAACTATGGCTACACCTTC. Translation gives CASSFLRNYGYTF. The variable domain in full, completed from reference TRBV7-2 and TRBJ1-2, reads GAGVSQSPSNKVTEKGKDVELRCDPISGHTALYWYRQSLGQGLEFLIYFQGNSAPDKSGLPSDRFSAERTGGSVSTLTIQRTQQEDSAVYLCASSFLRNYGYTFGSGTRLTVV.